What follows describes a single TCR beta chain. Its antigen is currently unknown. TCRdb fed the RT-PCR reads into MiXCR, producing one record per CDR3 protein. The repertoire holds 700,000 to 900,000 distinct CDR3 sequences, with around 20% as singletons. The entry originates in a study of response to subunit inactivated influenza vaccine. Study-level points and caveats: Researchers suggested that each seasonal influenza vaccination recruits few new T cells.

Germline V gene lookup returns CDR1 LGHNA and CDR2 YSLEER. The CDR3 runs to 15 residues. The trim removed 3 bases at V and 5 bases at J, leaving 7 bases unmatched. The chain recombines TRBV4-3 with TRBJ2-5; 9 bases agree with TRBD2. The material was PBMCs from blood, obtained 5 to 6 days after vaccination. The TCR sequence derives from a man aged 45-60 years who received an inactivated influenza vaccine. The chain's CDR3 is CASSHSREGLETQYF. CDR3 in DNA: TGCGCCAGCAGCCACTCGCGGGAGGGCCTTGAGACCCAGTACTTC.